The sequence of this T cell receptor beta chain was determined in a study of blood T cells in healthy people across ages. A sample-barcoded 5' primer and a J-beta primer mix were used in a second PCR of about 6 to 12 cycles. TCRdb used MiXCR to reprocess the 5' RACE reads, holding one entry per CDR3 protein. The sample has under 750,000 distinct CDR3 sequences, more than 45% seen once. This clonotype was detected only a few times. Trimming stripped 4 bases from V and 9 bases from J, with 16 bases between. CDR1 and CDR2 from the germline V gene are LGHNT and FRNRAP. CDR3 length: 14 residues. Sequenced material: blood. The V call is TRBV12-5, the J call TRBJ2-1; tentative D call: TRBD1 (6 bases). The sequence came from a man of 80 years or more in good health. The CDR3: CASGSYLGGGEQFF. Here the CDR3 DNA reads TGTGCTAGTGGTTCCTACCTTGGGGGCGGTGAGCAGTTCTTC.